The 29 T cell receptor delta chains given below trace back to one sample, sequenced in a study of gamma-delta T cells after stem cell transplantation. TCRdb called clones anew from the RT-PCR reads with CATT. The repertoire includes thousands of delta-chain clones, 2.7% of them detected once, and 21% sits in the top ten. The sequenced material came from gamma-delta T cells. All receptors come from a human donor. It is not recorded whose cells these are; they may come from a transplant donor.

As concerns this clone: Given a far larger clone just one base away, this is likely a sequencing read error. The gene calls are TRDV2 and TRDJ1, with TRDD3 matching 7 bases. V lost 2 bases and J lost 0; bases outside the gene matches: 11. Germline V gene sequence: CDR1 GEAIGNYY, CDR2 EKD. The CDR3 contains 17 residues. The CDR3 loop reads CACDIVRALGDTDKLIF. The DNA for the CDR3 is TGTGCCTGTGACATCGTCCGAGCTCTGGGGGACACCGATAAACTCATCTTT.

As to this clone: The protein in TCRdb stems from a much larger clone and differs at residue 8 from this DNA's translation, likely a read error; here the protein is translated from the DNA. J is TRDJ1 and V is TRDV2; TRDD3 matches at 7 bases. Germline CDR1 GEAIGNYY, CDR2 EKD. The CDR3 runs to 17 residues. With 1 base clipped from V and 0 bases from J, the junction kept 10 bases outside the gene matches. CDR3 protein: CACDTLLEDTYTDKLIF. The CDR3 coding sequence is TGTGCCTGTGACACGTTGTTGGAGGATACGTACACCGATAAACTCATCTTT.

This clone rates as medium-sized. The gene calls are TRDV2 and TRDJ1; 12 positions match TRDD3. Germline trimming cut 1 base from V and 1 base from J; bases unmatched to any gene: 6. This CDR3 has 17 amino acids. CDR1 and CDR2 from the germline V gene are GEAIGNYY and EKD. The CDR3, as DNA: TGTGCCTGTGACACTTTACTGGGGGATACCTCCACCGATAAACTCATCTTT. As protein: CACDTLLGDTSTDKLIF.

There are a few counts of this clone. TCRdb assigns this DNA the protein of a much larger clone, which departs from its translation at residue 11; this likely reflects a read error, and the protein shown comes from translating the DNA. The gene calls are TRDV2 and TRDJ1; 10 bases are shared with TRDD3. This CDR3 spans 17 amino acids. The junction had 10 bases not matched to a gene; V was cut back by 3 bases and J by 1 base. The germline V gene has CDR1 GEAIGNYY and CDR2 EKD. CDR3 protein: CACDHVGTGGSTDKLIF. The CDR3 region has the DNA TGTGCCTGTGACCACGTGGGTACTGGGGGATCCACCGATAAACTCATCTTT.

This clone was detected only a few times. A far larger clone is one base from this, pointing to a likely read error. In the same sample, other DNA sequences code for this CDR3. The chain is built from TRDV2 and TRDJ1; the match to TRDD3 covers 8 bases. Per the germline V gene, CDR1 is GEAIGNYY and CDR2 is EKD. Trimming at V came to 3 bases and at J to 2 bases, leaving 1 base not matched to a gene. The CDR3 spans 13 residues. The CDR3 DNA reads TGTGCCTGTGACGGGATACGGACCGATAAACTCATCTTT. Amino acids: CACDGIRTDKLIF.

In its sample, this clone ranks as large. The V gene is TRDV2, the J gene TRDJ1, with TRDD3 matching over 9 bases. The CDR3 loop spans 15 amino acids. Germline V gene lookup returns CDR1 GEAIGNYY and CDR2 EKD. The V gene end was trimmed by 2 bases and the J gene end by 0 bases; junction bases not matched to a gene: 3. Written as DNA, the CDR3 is TGTGCCTGTGACAGACTGGGGGAGTACACCGATAAACTCATCTTT. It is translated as CACDRLGEYTDKLIF.

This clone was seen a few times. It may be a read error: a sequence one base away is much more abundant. The CDR3 DNA is TGTGCCTGTGACAACGTACTGGGGGATACCAAGAGCTCCCGGGACACCCGACAGATGTTTTTC. Translated: CACDNVLGDTKSSRDTRQMFF. The genes are TRDV2 and TRDJ3; TRDD3 agrees at 12 bases. Germline CDR1 reads GEAIGNYY; CDR2 reads EKD. The CDR3 totals 21 residues.

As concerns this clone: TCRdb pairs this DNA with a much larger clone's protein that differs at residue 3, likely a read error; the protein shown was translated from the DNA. This CDR3 is CARDTGSLTGGLFSDKLIF. For the CDR3, the DNA is TGTGCCCGTGACACCGGATCCCTTACTGGGGGATTGTTTTCGGATAAACTCATCTTT. The chain combines TRDV2 with TRDJ1, with 10 bases that match TRDD3. The CDR3 length is 19 residues. Germline V gene lookup returns CDR1 GEAIGNYY and CDR2 EKD.

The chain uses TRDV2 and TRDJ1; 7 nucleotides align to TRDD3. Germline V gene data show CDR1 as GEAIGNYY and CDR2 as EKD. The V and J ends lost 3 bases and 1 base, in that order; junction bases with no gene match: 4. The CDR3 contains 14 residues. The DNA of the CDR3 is TGTGCCTGTGACGGACTGGGGACCACCGATAAACTCATCTTT. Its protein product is CACDGLGTTDKLIF.

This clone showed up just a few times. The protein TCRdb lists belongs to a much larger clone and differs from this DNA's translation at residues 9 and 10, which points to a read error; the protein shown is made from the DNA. Here the CDR3 reads CACDTVRGTISTWADKLIF. Here the CDR3 DNA reads TGTGCCTGTGACACCGTAAGGGGGACAATTTCAACTTGGGCCGATAAACTCATCTTT. The rearrangement joins TRDV2 to TRDJ1, with D perhaps matching TRDD3 (6 bases). This CDR3 comprises 19 residues. Germline V gene lookup returns CDR1 GEAIGNYY and CDR2 EKD. V was trimmed by 0 bases and J by 3 bases, leaving 25 bases between them.

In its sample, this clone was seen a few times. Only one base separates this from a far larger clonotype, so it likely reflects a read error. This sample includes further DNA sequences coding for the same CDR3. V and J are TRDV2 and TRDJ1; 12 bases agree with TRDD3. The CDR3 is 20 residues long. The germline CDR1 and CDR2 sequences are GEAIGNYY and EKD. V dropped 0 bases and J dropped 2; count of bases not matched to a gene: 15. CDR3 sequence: CACDTVKLGDTRILTDKLIF. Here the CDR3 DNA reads TGTGCCTGTGACACCGTTAAGCTGGGGGATACGCGTATCTTAACCGATAAACTCATCTTT.

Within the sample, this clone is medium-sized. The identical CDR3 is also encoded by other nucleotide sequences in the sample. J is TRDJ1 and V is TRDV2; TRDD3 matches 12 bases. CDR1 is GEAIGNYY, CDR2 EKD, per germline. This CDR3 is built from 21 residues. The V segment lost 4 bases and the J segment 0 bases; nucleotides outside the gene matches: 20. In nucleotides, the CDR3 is TGTGCCTGTGAAGCGCTCCCCGACAGGAACTGGGGGATACCTTACACCGATAAACTCATCTTT. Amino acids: CACEALPDRNWGIPYTDKLIF.

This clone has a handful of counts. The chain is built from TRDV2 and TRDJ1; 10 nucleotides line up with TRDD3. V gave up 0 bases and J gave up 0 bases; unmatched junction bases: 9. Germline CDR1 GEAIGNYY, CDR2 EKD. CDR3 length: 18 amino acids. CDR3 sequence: CACDTVGTGGLYTDKLIF. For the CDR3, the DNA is TGTGCCTGTGACACCGTGGGGACTGGGGGATTGTACACCGATAAACTCATCTTT.

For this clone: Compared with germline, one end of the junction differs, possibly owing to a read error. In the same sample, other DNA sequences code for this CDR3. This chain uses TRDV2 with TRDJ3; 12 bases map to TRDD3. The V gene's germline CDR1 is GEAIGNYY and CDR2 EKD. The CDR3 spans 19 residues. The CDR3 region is CACDTVLGDTFWDTRQMFF. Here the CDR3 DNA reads TGTGCCTGTGACACCGTACTGGGGGATACTTTCTGGGACACCCGACAGATGTTTTTT.

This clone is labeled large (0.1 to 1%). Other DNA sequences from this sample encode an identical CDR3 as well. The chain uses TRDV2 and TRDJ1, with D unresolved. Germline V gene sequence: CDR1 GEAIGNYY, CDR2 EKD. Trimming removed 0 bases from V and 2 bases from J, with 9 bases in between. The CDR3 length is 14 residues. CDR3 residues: CACDTVGLTDKLIF. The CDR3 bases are TGTGCCTGTGACACCGTGGGCCTAACCGATAAACTCATCTTT.

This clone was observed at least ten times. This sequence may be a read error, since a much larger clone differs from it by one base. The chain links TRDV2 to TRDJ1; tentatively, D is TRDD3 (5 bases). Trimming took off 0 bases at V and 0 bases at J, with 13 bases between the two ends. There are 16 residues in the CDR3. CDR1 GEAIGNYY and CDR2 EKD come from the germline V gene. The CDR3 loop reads CACDTLGTPHTDKLIF. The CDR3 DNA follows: TGTGCCTGTGACACCTTGGGGACCCCGCACACCGATAAACTCATCTTT.

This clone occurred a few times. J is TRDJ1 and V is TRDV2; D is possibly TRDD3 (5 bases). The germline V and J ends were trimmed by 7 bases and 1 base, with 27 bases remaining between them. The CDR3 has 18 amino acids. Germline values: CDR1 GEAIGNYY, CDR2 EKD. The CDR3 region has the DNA TGTGCCTGCGACGTACTGGAGCCCTTAAGGAGGGGCACCGATAAACTCATCTTT. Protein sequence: CACDVLEPLRRGTDKLIF.

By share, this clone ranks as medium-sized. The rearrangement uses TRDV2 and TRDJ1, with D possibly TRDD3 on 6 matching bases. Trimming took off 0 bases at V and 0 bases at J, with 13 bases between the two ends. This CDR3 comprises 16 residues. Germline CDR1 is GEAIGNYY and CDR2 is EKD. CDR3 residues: CACDTVWGPYTDKLIF. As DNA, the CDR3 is TGTGCCTGTGACACCGTCTGGGGACCCTACACCGATAAACTCATCTTT.

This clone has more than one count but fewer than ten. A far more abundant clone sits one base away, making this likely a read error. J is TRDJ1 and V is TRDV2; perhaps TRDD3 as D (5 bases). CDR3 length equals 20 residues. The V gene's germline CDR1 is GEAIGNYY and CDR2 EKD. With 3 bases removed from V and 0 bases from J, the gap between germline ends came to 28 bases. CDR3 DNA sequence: TGTGCCTGTGACTACCTTGCGTCTGGCGATACAGTCCCCTACACCGATAAACTCATCTTT. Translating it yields CACDYLASGDTVPYTDKLIF.

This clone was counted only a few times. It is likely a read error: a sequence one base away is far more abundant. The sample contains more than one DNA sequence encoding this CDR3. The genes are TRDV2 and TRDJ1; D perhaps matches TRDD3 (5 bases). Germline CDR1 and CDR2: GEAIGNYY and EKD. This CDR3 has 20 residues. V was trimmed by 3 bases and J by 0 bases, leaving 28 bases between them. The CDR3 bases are TGTGCCTGTGACTCCCTTGCGTCTGGTGATACAGTCCCCTACACCGATAAACTCATCTTT. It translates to CACDSLASGDTVPYTDKLIF.

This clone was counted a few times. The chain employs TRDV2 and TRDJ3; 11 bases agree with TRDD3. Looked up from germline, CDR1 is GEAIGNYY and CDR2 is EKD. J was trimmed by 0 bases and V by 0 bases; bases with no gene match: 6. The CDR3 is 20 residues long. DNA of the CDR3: TGTGCCTGTGACACCCTGCTGGGGGATACACTCTCCTGGGACACCCGACAGATGTTTTTC. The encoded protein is CACDTLLGDTLSWDTRQMFF.

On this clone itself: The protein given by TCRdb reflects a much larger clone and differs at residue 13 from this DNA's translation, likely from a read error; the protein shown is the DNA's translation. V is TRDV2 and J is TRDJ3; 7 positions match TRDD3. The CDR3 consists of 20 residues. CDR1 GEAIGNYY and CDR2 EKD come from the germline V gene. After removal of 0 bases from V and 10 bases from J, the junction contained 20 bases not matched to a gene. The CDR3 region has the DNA TGTGCCTGTGACACCTTGGATACGACGGGTCGACGGAACGGAACCCGACAGATGTTTTTC. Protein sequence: CACDTLDTTGRRNGTRQMFF.

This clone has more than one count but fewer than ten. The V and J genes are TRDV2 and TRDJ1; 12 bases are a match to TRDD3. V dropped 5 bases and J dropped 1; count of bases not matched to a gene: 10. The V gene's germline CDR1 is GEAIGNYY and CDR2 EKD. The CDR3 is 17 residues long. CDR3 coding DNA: TGTGCCTGTGTATCCCTGGGGGATACGGGGGTCACCGATAAACTCATCTTT. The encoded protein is CACVSLGDTGVTDKLIF.

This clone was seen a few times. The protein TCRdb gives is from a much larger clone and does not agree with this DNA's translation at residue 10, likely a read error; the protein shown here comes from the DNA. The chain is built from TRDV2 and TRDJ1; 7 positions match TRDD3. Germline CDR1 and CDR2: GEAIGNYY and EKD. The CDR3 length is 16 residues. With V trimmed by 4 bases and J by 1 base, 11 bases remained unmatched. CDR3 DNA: TGTGCCTGTGAAGGTTTGGAGCTGGGGGGCACCGATAAACTCATCTTT. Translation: CACEGLELGGTDKLIF.

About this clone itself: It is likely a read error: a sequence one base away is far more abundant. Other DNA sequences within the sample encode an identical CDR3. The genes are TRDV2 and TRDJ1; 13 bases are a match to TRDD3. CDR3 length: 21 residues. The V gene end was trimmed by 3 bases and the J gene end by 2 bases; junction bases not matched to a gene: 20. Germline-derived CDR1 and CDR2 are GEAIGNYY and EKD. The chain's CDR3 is CACDPLRSFTGGYASTDKLIF. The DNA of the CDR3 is TGTGCCTGTGACCCTCTCAGAAGCTTTACTGGGGGATACGCTTCTACCGATAAACTCATCTTT.

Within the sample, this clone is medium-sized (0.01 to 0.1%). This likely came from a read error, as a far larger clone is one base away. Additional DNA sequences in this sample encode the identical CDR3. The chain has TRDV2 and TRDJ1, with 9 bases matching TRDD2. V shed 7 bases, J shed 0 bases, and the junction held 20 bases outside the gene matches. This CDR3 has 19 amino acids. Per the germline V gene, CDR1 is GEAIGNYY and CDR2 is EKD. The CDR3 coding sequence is TGTGCCTGCGACTCCCTTCCTACTGAACTGGGGTCCAACACCGATAAACTCATCTTT. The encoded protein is CACDSLPTELGSNTDKLIF.

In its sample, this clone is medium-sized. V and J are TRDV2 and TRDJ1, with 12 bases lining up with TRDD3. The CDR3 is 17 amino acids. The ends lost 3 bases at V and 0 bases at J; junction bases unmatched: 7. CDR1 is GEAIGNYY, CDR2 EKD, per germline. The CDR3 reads CACDLLGDTSYTDKLIF. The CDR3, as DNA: TGTGCCTGTGACTTACTGGGGGATACTTCGTACACCGATAAACTCATCTTT.

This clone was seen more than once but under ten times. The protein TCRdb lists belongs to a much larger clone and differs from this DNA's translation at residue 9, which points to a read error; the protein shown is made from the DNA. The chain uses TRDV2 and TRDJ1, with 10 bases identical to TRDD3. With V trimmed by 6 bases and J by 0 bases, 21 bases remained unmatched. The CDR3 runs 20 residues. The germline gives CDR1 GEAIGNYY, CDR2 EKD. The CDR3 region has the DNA TGTGCCTGTTTCCGTACGCCCTCGAGCTGGGGGATATTTAACACCGATAAACTCATCTTT. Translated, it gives CACFRTPSSWGIFNTDKLIF.

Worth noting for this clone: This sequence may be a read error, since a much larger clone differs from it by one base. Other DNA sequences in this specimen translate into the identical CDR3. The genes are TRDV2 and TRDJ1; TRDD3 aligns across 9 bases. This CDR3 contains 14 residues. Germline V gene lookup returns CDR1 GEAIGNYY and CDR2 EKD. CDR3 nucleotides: TGCGCCTGTGACGCTGGGGGATACACCGATAAACTCATCTTT. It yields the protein CACDAGGYTDKLIF.